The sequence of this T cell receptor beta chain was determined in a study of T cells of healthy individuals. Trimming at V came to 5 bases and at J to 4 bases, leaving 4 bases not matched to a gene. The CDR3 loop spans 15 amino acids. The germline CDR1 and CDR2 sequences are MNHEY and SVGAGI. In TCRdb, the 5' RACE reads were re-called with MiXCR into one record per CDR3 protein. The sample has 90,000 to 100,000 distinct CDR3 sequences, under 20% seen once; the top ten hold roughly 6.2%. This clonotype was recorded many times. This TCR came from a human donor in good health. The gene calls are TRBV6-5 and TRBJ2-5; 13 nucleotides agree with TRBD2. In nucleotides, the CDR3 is TGTGCCAGCAGTCCCGGACTAGCGGGAGTAGAGACCCAGTACTTC. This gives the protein CASSPGLAGVETQYF.